This T cell receptor beta chain was sequenced during a study of metastatic and nonmetastatic thyroid tumors. As for the study in general: Comparative analysis of repertoires was undertaken across blood and tumor or nodule tissue obtained from malignant and benign thyroid patients.

Germline V CDR1 and CDR2: ENHRY, SYGVKD. V gave up 7 bases and J gave up 8 bases, with 18 bases separating them. The CDR3 runs 14 residues. Regarding the study as a whole: When malignant thyroid tumors were compared with benign nodules, TCR beta diversity was reportedly significantly higher in the malignant tumors. This held in both blood and tumor samples.

All patients were untreated before thyroid surgery. Per the original methods: Between-group CDR3 differences, defined by clinicopathological status, yielded a distant-metastasis classifier for papillary thyroid cancer. TCRdb reprocessed the PCR reads using MiXCR. None of the V and J calls come from the authors' own analysis; TCRdb made them. This sample has some 31,000 clones, with approximately 19% found just once. Details on this clone: What it recognizes is unknown.

Sequenced: blood. The J gene is TRBJ2-1, the V gene TRBV10-3; D remains unclear. This clonotype was sampled from a female donor with papillary thyroid cancer or a benign thyroid nodule (not recorded which). Some clones in this sample may be carry-over from other donors' samples. DNA for the CDR3: TGTGCCATCACCCCGGTACCGGTTTCCGATGAGCAGTTCTTC. This translates into CAITPVPVSDEQFF.